This T cell receptor beta chain originates from a study of early T cells in non-severe SARS-CoV-2 infection. Individual cDNA molecules were tagged with unique molecular identifiers, the study reported. In TCRdb, the 5' RACE reads were re-called with MiXCR into one record per CDR3 protein. Of 35,000 to 50,000 distinct CDR3 sequences listed, approximately 6% are singletons. CDR1 SGHVS and CDR2 FNYEAQ come from the germline V gene. Trimming took 5 bases from V and 7 from J, leaving 15 bases between them. This CDR3 is 14 amino acids long. In this sample, this clonotype turned up a few times. The source material was whole blood. This clonotype originated in an adult who was a healthcare worker with PCR-confirmed SARS-CoV-2 infection or an uninfected control (not recorded which). This chain links TRBV7-6 with TRBJ1-5, with D possibly matching TRBD1 (6 bases). CDR3 bases: TGTGCCAGCAGCCCCTCGACAGGCGCCCAGCCCCAGCATTTT. This translates into CASSPSTGAQPQHF. The entire variable domain, with the rest obtained from reference TRBV7-6 and TRBJ1-5, is as follows: GAGVSQSPRYKVTKRGQDVALRCDPISGHVSLYWYRQALGQGPEFLTYFNYEAQQDKSGLPNDRFSAERPEGSISTLTIQRTEQRDSAMYRCASSPSTGAQPQHFGDGTRLSIL.